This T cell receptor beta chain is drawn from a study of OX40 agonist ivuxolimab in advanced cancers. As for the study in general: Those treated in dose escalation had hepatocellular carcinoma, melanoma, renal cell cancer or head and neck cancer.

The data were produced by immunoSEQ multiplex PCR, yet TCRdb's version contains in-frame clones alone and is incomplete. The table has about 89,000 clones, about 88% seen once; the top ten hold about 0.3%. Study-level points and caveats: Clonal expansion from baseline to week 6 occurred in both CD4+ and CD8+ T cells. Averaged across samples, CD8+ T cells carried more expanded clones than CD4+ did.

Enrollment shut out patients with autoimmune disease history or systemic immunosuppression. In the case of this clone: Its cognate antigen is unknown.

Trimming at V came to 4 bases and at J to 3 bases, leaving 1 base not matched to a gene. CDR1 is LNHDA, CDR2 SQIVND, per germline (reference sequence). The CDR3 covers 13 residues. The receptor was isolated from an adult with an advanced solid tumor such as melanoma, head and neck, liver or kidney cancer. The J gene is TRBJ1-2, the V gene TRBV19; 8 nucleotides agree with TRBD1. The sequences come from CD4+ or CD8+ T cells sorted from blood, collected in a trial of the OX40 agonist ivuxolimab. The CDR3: CASSRTGYYGYTF. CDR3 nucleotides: TGTGCCAGTAGTAGGACAGGGTACTATGGCTACACCTTC. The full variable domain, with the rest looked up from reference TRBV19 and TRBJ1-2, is DGGITQSPKYLFRKEGQNVTLSCEQNLNHDAMYWYRQDPGQGLRLIYYSQIVNDFQKGDIAEGYSVSREKKESFPLTVTSAQKNPTAFYLCASSRTGYYGYTFGSGTRLTVV.